This is a list of T cell receptor beta chains from one sample in a study of blood T cell repertoires in COVID-19. Measured with immunoSEQ multiplex PCR; TCRdb has only the in-frame clones, and not every one. The sample comprises roughly 64,000 clones, 86% of which are singletons, and roughly 3.2% rests with the top ten. The sample was peripheral blood. The receptors originated from a man aged 45-65 years with active COVID-19. Both conserved end residues are part of each CDR3. D genes are given only for firm matches. Only some rows state a clone size, as once, few, many or a class for expanded clones.

clone_size	d_call	j_call	v_call	cdr3_aa	cdr3_nt
-	TRBD2	TRBJ2-7	TRBV6-2/TRBV6-3	CASSAEAGDSHEQYF	TGTGCCAGCAGCGCAGAGGCGGGAGACTCCCACGAGCAGTACTTC
-	TRBD2	TRBJ2-1	TRBV2	CASSARERVSQFF	TGTGCCAGCAGCGCGCGGGAGAGAGTAAGCCAGTTCTTC
-	-	TRBJ2-1	TRBV7-2	CASSSDGLRSDEQFF	TGTGCCAGCAGCTCCGATGGGTTGAGGAGCGATGAGCAGTTCTTC
-	-	TRBJ1-2	TRBV6-5	CASSRLSRGGGYTF	TGTGCCAGCAGTAGACTGTCCAGGGGTGGGGGCTACACCTTC
-	-	TRBJ1-6	TRBV6-5	CASSFLGGQVSPLHF	TGTGCCAGCAGCTTTCTCGGGGGGCAGGTTTCACCCCTCCACTTT
few	-	TRBJ2-7	TRBV20-1	CSASRRDPGEQYF	TGCAGTGCTAGTCGGCGGGATCCCGGGGAGCAGTACTTC
-	TRBD2	TRBJ2-3	TRBV5-1	CASSLGTSGVDTQYF	TGCGCCAGCAGCTTGGGGACTAGCGGGGTAGATACGCAGTATTTT
-	-	TRBJ2-3	TRBV5-1	CASSLVAGVGTDTQYF	TGCGCCAGCAGCTTGGTGGCAGGGGTTGGCACAGATACGCAGTATTTT
-	TRBD1	TRBJ2-4	TRBV30	CAWSEGQAPRF	TGTGCCTGGAGTGAGGGACAGGCCCCAAGATTC
-	-	TRBJ2-2	TRBV7-7	CASSQTAGGTDGELFF	TGTGCCAGCAGCCAGACCGCAGGGGGGACGGACGGGGAGCTGTTTTTT
-	TRBD1	TRBJ2-2	TRBV5-6	CASSSAGQGDTGELFF	TGTGCCAGCAGCTCGGCGGGACAGGGAGACACCGGGGAGCTGTTTTTT
-	-	TRBJ1-2	TRBV6-6	CAIRKGTRVYGYTF	TGTGCCATCAGGAAGGGTACCAGGGTCTATGGCTACACCTTC
-	TRBD2	TRBJ2-1	TRBV27	CASRIGGSSYNEQFF	TGTGCCAGCAGGATCGGGGGGAGCTCCTACAATGAGCAGTTCTTC
-	TRBD2	TRBJ2-5	TRBV18	CASSPPWTSGGRSQETQYF	TGTGCCAGCTCACCACCGTGGACTAGCGGGGGGAGGAGCCAAGAGACCCAGTACTTC
-	TRBD1	TRBJ2-7	TRBV12-3/TRBV12-4	CASTLGQTYEQYF	TGTGCCAGCACCCTGGGACAGACATACGAGCAGTACTTC
-	TRBD2	TRBJ2-3	TRBV2	CASRPSGGGTDTQYF	TGTGCCAGCAGGCCTAGCGGGGGGGGCACAGATACGCAGTATTTT
-	TRBD2	TRBJ2-7	TRBV27	CASSLLGQPGRGYEQYF	TGTGCCAGCAGTTTATTGGGTCAGCCTGGGCGGGGGTACGAGCAGTACTTC